A single sample gave rise to the 21 T cell receptor beta chains below, sequenced in a study of cytomegalovirus exposure and HLA in healthy donors. PCR primers comprised 60 Vbeta and 13 Jbeta primers. Measured with immunoSEQ multiplex PCR; TCRdb has only the in-frame clones, and not every one. This table has approximately 70,000 clones, around 72% appearing once. The specimen was PBMCs. All receptors come from a woman between 40 and 50 years old in good health and CMV-seropositive.

The chain uses TRBV6-1 and TRBJ1-1; TRBD1 matches at 7 bases. The V and J ends lost 8 bases and 4 bases, in that order; junction bases with no gene match: 7. Germline CDR1 is MNHNS and CDR2 is SASEGT. This CDR3 contains 13 residues. The CDR3, as DNA: TGTGCCAGCGCCAGACAGGGAGGCACTGAAGCTTTCTTT. It yields the protein CASARQGGTEAFF.

The chain has TRBV7-6 and TRBJ1-4; D remains ambiguous. The CDR3 extends over 13 amino acids. Germline V gene sequence: CDR1 SGHVS, CDR2 FNYEAQ. The V end was cut by 3 bases, the J end by 3 bases, with 5 bases between. The CDR3 DNA follows: TGTGCCAGCAGCTTCGGGGCTAATGAAAAACTGTTTTTT. Translating it yields CASSFGANEKLFF. Full variable domain (outside the CDR3, taken from reference TRBV7-6 and TRBJ1-4): GAGVSQSPRYKVTKRGQDVALRCDPISGHVSLYWYRQALGQGPEFLTYFNYEAQQDKSGLPNDRFSAERPEGSISTLTIQRTEQRDSAMYRCASSFGANEKLFFGSGTQLSVL.

The rearrangement joins TRBV5-1 to TRBJ2-3, with 12 positions matching TRBD1. Germline V gene sequence: CDR1 SGHRS, CDR2 YFSETQ. This CDR3 is built from 15 residues. After removal of 7 bases from V and 6 bases from J, the junction contained 9 bases not matched to a gene. CDR3 DNA sequence: TGCGCCAGCGGGGGGACAGGGGGCTTTTTCGATACGCAGTATTTT. The encoded protein is CASGGTGGFFDTQYF.

Remarks on this clone: The junction and the germline gene differ at one end; a read error may be behind it. This chain uses TRBV7-2 with TRBJ2-7; D remains ambiguous. Germline lookup yields CDR1 SGHTA and CDR2 FQGNSA. This CDR3 is built from 11 residues. In nucleotides, the CDR3 is TGTGCCAGCAGCTCCATCATAAGAGTAAGCTTC. Amino acids: CASSSIIRVSF.

This chain uses TRBV2 with TRBJ1-5; 9 nucleotides line up with TRBD1. CDR3 size: 13 residues. Germline CDR1 reads SNHLY; CDR2 reads FYNNEI. The V segment lost 5 bases and the J segment 5 bases; nucleotides outside the gene matches: 1. The DNA for the CDR3 is TGTGCCAGCAGTCGACAGGGGGATCAGCCCCAGCATTTT. Amino acids: CASSRQGDQPQHF.

The gene calls are TRBV6-5 and TRBJ1-1, with D unresolved. The CDR3 runs 13 residues. V lost 6 bases to trimming and J lost 4 bases, with 12 bases between them. CDR1 and CDR2 from the germline V gene are MNHEY and SVGAGI. The CDR3 coding sequence is TGTGCCAGCAGACCTATGTCGGGCACTGAAGCTTTCTTT. Encoded protein: CASRPMSGTEAFF.

In the case of this clone: This sample includes further DNA sequences coding for the same CDR3. V is TRBV5-1 and J is TRBJ2-1, with 12 bases lining up with TRBD2. V trimming: 0 bases; J trimming: 7 bases; junction bases outside the gene matches: 5. The CDR3 has 16 amino acids. From germline, CDR1 is SGHRS and CDR2 YFSETQ. CDR3 sequence reads: CASSLGPSGGANEQFF. CDR3 sequence (DNA): TGCGCCAGCAGCTTGGGGCCTAGCGGGGGGGCTAATGAGCAGTTCTTC.

The chain uses TRBV10-2 and TRBJ2-3, with 8 bases aligning to TRBD2. With 5 bases clipped from V and 2 bases from J, the junction kept 6 bases outside the gene matches. Looked up from germline, CDR1 is WSHSY and CDR2 is SAAADI. This CDR3 has 15 amino acids. The DNA of the CDR3 is TGCGCCAGCAGTATAGCGGGGCAACTCACAGATACGCAGTATTTT. It encodes CASSIAGQLTDTQYF.

The gene calls are TRBV11-2 and TRBJ2-7; the D gene is possibly TRBD2 (6 bases). V shed 3 bases and J shed 7 bases, with 10 bases lying between them. CDR1 and CDR2 (germline): SGHAT, FQNNGV. The CDR3 consists of 12 residues. The CDR3 protein is CASSFGGGEQYF. The CDR3 coding sequence is TGTGCCAGCAGCTTTGGTGGAGGGGAGCAGTACTTC.

The chain joins TRBV6-6 to TRBJ1-2; the match to TRBD1 covers 9 bases. The junction had 8 bases not matched to a gene; V was cut back by 2 bases and J by 7 bases. The CDR3 is 15 amino acids. Per the germline V gene, CDR1 is MNHNY and CDR2 is SVGAGI (reference sequence). CDR3 nucleotide sequence: TGTGCCAGCAGTTACGACAGGGGGACTGAACTTGGCTACACCTTC. Translated: CASSYDRGTELGYTF.

This chain joins TRBV6-5 and TRBJ2-1; 8 bases match TRBD2. V dropped 4 bases and J dropped 5; count of bases not matched to a gene: 10. Germline lookup yields CDR1 MNHEY and CDR2 SVGAGI. The CDR3 contains 16 residues. CDR3 region: CASSSGRRGGNNEQFF. CDR3 sequence (DNA): TGTGCCAGCAGTTCCGGCCGACGGGGGGGGAACAATGAGCAGTTCTTC.

The rearrangement links TRBV5-6 to TRBJ1-1; 12 nucleotides agree with TRBD1. Germline lookup yields CDR1 SGHDT and CDR2 YYEEEE. CDR3 length: 14 residues. Unmatched junction bases numbered 10, after V lost 5 bases and J lost 11 bases. This chain's CDR3 is CASSWTGTGGIAFF. CDR3 DNA sequence: TGTGCCAGCAGTTGGACCGGGACAGGGGGCATCGCTTTCTTT. Complete variable domain (other parts from reference TRBV5-6 and TRBJ1-1): DAGVTQSPTHLIKTRGQQVTLRCSPKSGHDTVSWYQQALGQGPQFIFQYYEEEERQRGNFPDRFSGHQFPNYSSELNVNALLLGDSALYLCASSWTGTGGIAFFGQGTRLTVV.

This clone has a single count. V is TRBV5-1 and J is TRBJ1-2; D is perhaps TRBD1 (5 bases). Germline values: CDR1 SGHRS, CDR2 YFSETQ. The CDR3 length is 15 residues. The V end was cut by 0 bases, the J end by 4 bases, with 13 bases between. The DNA for the CDR3 is TGCGCCAGCAGCTTGGAGGGTGCGGACATCTATGGCTACACCTTC. It is translated as CASSLEGADIYGYTF.

This clone was found a few times. This rearrangement joins TRBV7-9 to TRBJ2-3, with 9 bases fitting TRBD2. CDR3 length: 18 residues. V gave up 4 bases and J gave up 5 bases; unmatched junction bases: 16. Germline CDR1 is SEHNR and CDR2 is FQNEAQ (reference sequence). The CDR3 reads CASSSLLAGGGAGDTQYF. The CDR3 nucleotides read TGTGCCAGCAGCTCCCTCTTGGCGGGCGGGGGGGCCGGAGATACGCAGTATTTT.

The V gene is TRBV7-9, the J gene TRBJ2-1; 7 bases match TRBD2. There are 14 residues in the CDR3. Germline V gene lookup returns CDR1 SEHNR and CDR2 FQNEAQ (reference sequence). The J segment lost 14 bases and the V segment lost 5 bases, leaving 15 bases of the junction unmatched. Here the CDR3 reads CASSKNGGSWEKFF. CDR3 sequence (DNA): TGTGCCAGCAGCAAGAACGGGGGGAGCTGGGAGAAGTTCTTC.

The chain has TRBV5-1 and TRBJ2-7; 11 bases are a match to TRBD2. The V segment lost 0 bases and the J segment 7 bases; nucleotides outside the gene matches: 9. CDR1 and CDR2 (germline): SGHRS, YFSETQ. This CDR3 comprises 16 residues. This CDR3 is CASSLGATSGGREQYF. The CDR3 nucleotides read TGCGCCAGCAGCTTGGGAGCTACTAGCGGGGGACGGGAGCAGTACTTC.

This chain joins TRBV27 and TRBJ2-1; a weak D match, TRBD2 (6 bases). Between the trimmed V and J ends, which lost 6 bases and 2 bases, there was a span of 14 bases. The germline V gene has CDR1 MNHEY and CDR2 SMNVEV (reference sequence). The CDR3 runs to 15 residues. The CDR3 spells CASRMGRGTYNEQFF. As DNA, the CDR3 is TGTGCCAGCAGAATGGGGCGGGGAACCTACAATGAGCAGTTCTTC.

The chain has TRBV15 and TRBJ2-3; no firm D call. Germline CDR1 reads LNHNV; CDR2 reads YYDKDF (reference sequence). Trimming took 1 base from V and 9 from J, leaving 11 bases between them. The CDR3 is made up of 13 amino acids. The CDR3 here is CATSRAPRGTQYF. In DNA form, the CDR3 reads TGTGCCACCAGCAGAGCGCCGCGCGGAACGCAGTATTTT.

The V and J genes are TRBV25-1 and TRBJ1-4; weak D call: TRBD1 (5 bases). Germline lookup yields CDR1 MGHDK and CDR2 SYGVNS. V was cut by 4 bases and J by 7 bases, with 7 bases left in between. This CDR3 region has 12 residues. The CDR3 reads CASSAGSEKLFF. The CDR3 DNA follows: TGTGCCAGCAGTGCAGGGTCTGAAAAACTGTTTTTT.

The chain employs TRBV7-3 and TRBJ1-1, with a weak D call TRBD1 (5 bases). The CDR3 length is 14 residues. Per germline, CDR1 SGHTA and CDR2 FQGTGA. Trimming removed 1 base from V and 5 bases from J, with 11 bases in between. The CDR3 loop is CASSLNTGGTEAFF. In nucleotides, the CDR3 is TGTGCCAGCAGCTTAAACACAGGAGGGACTGAAGCTTTCTTT. Complete variable domain (other parts from reference TRBV7-3 and TRBJ1-1): GAGVSQTPSNKVTEKGKYVELRCDPISGHTALYWYRQSLGQGPEFLIYFQGTGAADDSGLPNDRFFAVRPEGSVSTLKIQRTERGDSAVYLCASSLNTGGTEAFFGQGTRLTVV.

V gene TRBV5-1 combines with J gene TRBJ1-6; the D gene is possibly TRBD1 (5 bases). Trimming took off 4 bases at V and 10 bases at J, with 21 bases between the two ends. The CDR3 loop spans 16 amino acids. Germline assignment: CDR1 SGHRS and CDR2 YFSETQ. The CDR3 DNA reads as TGCGCCAGCAGCGCAGACAGTGGGGTGGGAAAGTCACCCCTCCACTTT. Its protein is CASSADSGVGKSPLHF.